Listed here are 17 T cell receptor beta chains from one sample, sequenced in a study of shared clonotypes between healthy human individuals (dated by TCRdb to the early 2020s). Libraries were made using the immunoSEQ multiplex PCR assay. TCRdb limited this immuneACCESS table to in-frame rearrangements with V and J called. A share of clones is missing; checked studies link under half to unresolved V genes, and the rest is unexplained. Across this sample there are roughly 2 million clones, with under 97% seen only once. Roughly 0.13% of the sample is in the top ten clones. Input material: naive CD4+ T cells sorted from blood. The cell subset or site label here, explained by the study, means: CD45RA+ positively selected. These receptors were taken from a man aged 18 to 29 in good health.

J is TRBJ1-1 and V is TRBV19; TRBD1 aligns across 7 bases. J lost 4 bases, V lost 4 bases, and 3 bases had no gene match. This CDR3 has 13 amino acids. CDR1 LNHDA and CDR2 SQIVND come from the germline V gene (reference sequence). DNA for the CDR3: TGTGCCAGTAGTAGACAGGGAATCACTGAAGCTTTCTTT. This gives the protein CASSRQGITEAFF. Filled out from reference TRBV19 and TRBJ1-1, the complete variable domain reads DGGITQSPKYLFRKEGQNVTLSCEQNLNHDAMYWYRQDPGQGLRLIYYSQIVNDFQKGDIAEGYSVSREKKESFPLTVTSAQKNPTAFYLCASSRQGITEAFFGQGTRLTVV.

V gene TRBV7-9 combines with J gene TRBJ1-3, with 7 bases identical to TRBD1. CDR1 SEHNR and CDR2 FQNEAQ come from the germline V gene (reference sequence). The CDR3 totals 17 residues. V gave up 5 bases and J gave up 2 bases; unmatched junction bases: 12. The CDR3 region has the DNA TGTGCCAGCAGCACACCGACAGGGACAATAGCTGGAAACACCATATATTTT. This translates into CASSTPTGTIAGNTIYF.

The genes are TRBV10-3 and TRBJ1-3; D remains ambiguous. Germline CDR1 is ENHRY and CDR2 is SYGVKD. The CDR3 runs to 12 residues. V was shortened by 4 bases and J by 4 bases, with 5 bases between the two germline ends. CDR3 bases: TGTGCCATCAGTGCCCCGGGAAACACCATATATTTT. Encoded protein: CAISAPGNTIYF.

This clone was seen just once. This chain links TRBV30 with TRBJ1-2; the D gene is possibly TRBD1 (5 bases). Trimming cost V 4 bases and J 4 bases, with 13 bases left between them. The CDR3 covers 13 residues. The germline V gene encodes CDR1 GTSNPN and CDR2 SVGIG (reference sequence). In DNA form, the CDR3 reads TGTGCCTGGACTCCCGACAGCCTCTATGGCTACACCTTC. It codes for CAWTPDSLYGYTF. Full variable domain (outside the CDR3, taken from reference TRBV30 and TRBJ1-2): SQTIHQWPATLVQPVGSPLSLECTVEGTSNPNLYWYRQAAGRGLQLLFYSVGIGQISSEVPQNLSASRPQDRQFILSSKKLLLSDSGFYLCAWTPDSLYGYTFGSGTRLTVV.

The chain recombines TRBV6-5 with TRBJ1-2; maybe TRBD1 (5 bases). From germline, CDR1 is MNHEY and CDR2 SVGAGI. This CDR3 has 14 amino acids. The V gene lost 4 bases and the J gene lost 5 bases, with 14 bases spanning the gap. CDR3 region: CASSLDGGGYGYTF. The DNA of the CDR3 is TGTGCCAGCAGTTTGGATGGGGGTGGGTATGGCTACACCTTC.

The chain is built from TRBV6-5 and TRBJ2-7; 9 bases map to TRBD2. In germline, CDR1 is MNHEY, CDR2 SVGAGI. CDR3 length equals 14 residues. The V segment lost 10 bases and the J segment 3 bases; nucleotides outside the gene matches: 10. This CDR3 is CATWEASGVYEQYF. The CDR3 region has the DNA TGTGCCACGTGGGAGGCTAGCGGGGTCTACGAGCAGTACTTC.

The V and J genes are TRBV7-8 and TRBJ2-7; 7 bases fit TRBD2. Unmatched junction bases numbered 12, after V lost 4 bases and J lost 6 bases. Germline V gene sequence: CDR1 SGHVS, CDR2 FQNEAQ. The CDR3 totals 15 residues. The DNA of the CDR3 is TGTGCCAGCAGCTCCTTGGGCGGGAGTCCCATCGAGCAGTACTTC. Its protein product is CASSSLGGSPIEQYF.

The genes are TRBV28 and TRBJ2-3, with 7 positions matching TRBD2. The V and J ends lost 7 bases and 4 bases, in that order; junction bases with no gene match: 8. The CDR3 is 14 residues long. From germline, CDR1 is MDHEN and CDR2 SYDVKM. This CDR3 reads CASTDGGNSDTQYF. The CDR3 DNA is TGTGCCAGCACCGACGGGGGGAATTCAGATACGCAGTATTTT.

The chain recombines TRBV7-8 with TRBJ1-5, with TRBD1 identical over 7 bases. CDR1 SGHVS and CDR2 FQNEAQ come from the germline V gene. Trimming took 4 bases from V and 5 from J; bases not matched to a gene: 5. The CDR3 length is 14 residues. The CDR3 sequence is CASSSRDSDQPQHF. The CDR3 DNA sequence: TGTGCCAGCAGCTCTCGGGACAGCGATCAGCCCCAGCATTTT. The complete variable domain, with remaining parts taken from reference TRBV7-8 and TRBJ1-5, reads GAGVSQSPRYKVAKRGQDVALRCDPISGHVSLFWYQQALGQGPEFLTYFQNEAQLDKSGLPSDRFFAERPEGSVSTLKIQRTQQEDSAVYLCASSSRDSDQPQHFGDGTRLSIL.

For the CDR3, the DNA is TGTGCCAGCAGTTACTCGCGGGAGTCACTCTACGAGCAGTACTTC. Its translation is CASSYSRESLYEQYF. The chain combines TRBV6-5 with TRBJ2-7; 7 bases line up with TRBD2. After removal of 0 bases from V and 3 bases from J, the junction contained 5 bases not matched to a gene. The CDR3 consists of 15 residues. Germline V gene lookup returns CDR1 MNHEY and CDR2 SVGAGI.

The sample holds a few counts of this clone. The J gene is TRBJ1-6, the V gene TRBV19; D gene uncertain. CDR1 is LNHDA, CDR2 SQIVND, per germline (reference sequence). The CDR3 runs to 15 residues. The V end was cut by 8 bases, the J end by 4 bases, with 15 bases between. The CDR3 spells CASGSSILYNSPLHF. In DNA, the CDR3 is TGTGCCAGTGGATCCAGTATACTTTATAATTCACCCCTCCACTTT.

Notes on this clone: This sample also contains other DNA sequences that code for the same CDR3. This rearrangement joins TRBV28 to TRBJ1-2; D is unclear. Germline CDR1 reads MDHEN; CDR2 reads SYDVKM. V gave up 2 bases and J gave up 4 bases, with 8 bases separating them. The CDR3 consists of 13 residues. CDR3 region: CASSLASPYGYTF. CDR3 coding DNA: TGTGCCAGCAGTTTAGCCTCGCCCTATGGCTACACCTTC.

The chain recombines TRBV19 with TRBJ2-7, with 9 bases lining up with TRBD2. The CDR3 runs to 13 residues. Germline V gives CDR1 LNHDA, CDR2 SQIVND (reference sequence). With V trimmed by 7 bases and J by 7 bases, 8 bases remained unmatched. The CDR3 coding sequence is TGTGCCAGTAAGGTAGCGGGAGTTGGGGAGCAGTACTTC. It encodes CASKVAGVGEQYF.

The chain employs TRBV7-3 and TRBJ2-5; maybe TRBD2 (5 bases). The CDR3 extends over 13 amino acids. Germline V gene lookup returns CDR1 SGHTA and CDR2 FQGTGA. The ends were cut back, 5 bases at V and 5 bases at J, with 12 bases in the middle. The CDR3 nucleotides are TGTGCCAGCAGCCGTACTCGGGATGAGACCCAGTACTTC. This sequence encodes CASSRTRDETQYF.

Written as DNA, the CDR3 is TGTGCCAGCAGCCCCTCGTCGGTTTCCTACGAGCAGTACTTC. Its protein is CASSPSSVSYEQYF. This chain links TRBV7-2 with TRBJ2-7; D call uncertain. The CDR3 contains 14 residues. Per the germline V gene, CDR1 is SGHTA and CDR2 is FQGNSA. Trimming left V 5 bases short and J 1 base short, with 12 bases between.

As concerns this clone: Other DNA sequences from this sample encode an identical CDR3 as well. In DNA, the CDR3 is TGTGCCAGCTCACCCGAAGAGGCTCGTGGCTACACCTTC. Its protein product is CASSPEEARGYTF. The chain has TRBV18 and TRBJ1-2; D call uncertain. The ends were cut back, 3 bases at V and 7 bases at J, with 12 bases in the middle. Germline V CDR1 and CDR2: KGHSH, LQKENI. This CDR3 comprises 13 residues.

This clone was seen once. The V and J genes are TRBV5-1 and TRBJ2-7, with 8 bases that match TRBD2. Germline CDR1 reads SGHRS; CDR2 reads YFSETQ. The CDR3 runs to 15 residues. The V gene end was trimmed by 3 bases and the J gene end by 5 bases; junction bases not matched to a gene: 10. The CDR3 nucleotides read TGCGCCAGCAGCTACTCCGGGACTAGTTTCGACGAGCAGTACTTC. Protein sequence: CASSYSGTSFDEQYF.